The sequence of this T cell receptor beta chain was determined in a study of CD8 T cells in Susac syndrome. It was with random hexamers that 0.5 to 1 ug RNA was reverse transcribed. TCRdb fed the immunoSEQ multiplex PCR reads into MiXCR, producing one record per CDR3 protein. The sample carries roughly 67,000 distinct CDR3 sequences, roughly 94% recorded once. The germline V gene encodes CDR1 WSHSY and CDR2 SAAADI. This CDR3 contains 15 residues. V lost 1 base and J 2 bases, leaving 12 bases between the germline ends. The TCR sequence derives from a human donor with multiple sclerosis. Sequencing was performed on CD8+ T cells from PBMCs. This chain connects TRBV10-2 to TRBJ2-7; D is possibly TRBD2 (6 bases). The CDR3 DNA reads TGCGCCAGCAGTGAGTGGAGTAGCGGTGCCTACGAGCAGTACTTC. Translation gives CASSEWSSGAYEQYF.